The text below deals with one T cell receptor (beta chain). This sample is drawn from a study of T cell changes during pregnancy in multiple sclerosis. Sequenced by immunoSEQ multiplex PCR; TCRdb stores in-frame clones only, minus some. The sample contains around 40,000 clones, 85% to 90% of which appear only once. V lost 0 bases, J lost 5 bases, and 9 bases stayed unmatched. This CDR3 has 17 residues. Germline V gene data show CDR1 as SGHRS and CDR2 as YFSETQ. Sequenced here: CD4+ T cells from peripheral blood mononuclear cells, sampled in the first trimester of pregnancy. The chain links TRBV5-1 to TRBJ2-7, with TRBD1 identical over 12 bases. The clonotype originates from a female donor with multiple sclerosis, enrolled in a pregnancy study. CDR3 DNA: TGCGCCAGCAGCTTGGGCCGGGGACAGGGGGCGCGAAACGAGCAGTACTTC. Residues: CASSLGRGQGARNEQYF.